These T cell receptor beta chains were read from a single sample in a study of OX40 agonist ivuxolimab in advanced cancers. The method was immunoSEQ multiplex PCR; TCRdb's version includes in-frame clones alone and lacks a portion of them. The data show approximately 99,000 clones, approximately 95% seen once. The specimen comprised CD4+ or CD8+ T cells sorted from blood, sampled in a trial of the OX40 agonist ivuxolimab. The receptors stem from an adult with an advanced solid tumor such as melanoma, head and neck, liver or kidney cancer. CDR3s include the opening cysteine and the closing phenylalanine or tryptophan. Fields, in order: J gene, V gene, D gene, clone size, CDR3 length, CDR3 DNA, CDR3 protein. D genes are given only for firm matches. For some rows the clone size is stated as once, few or many, or as a class when expanded; others skip it.

J gene: TRBJ1-6
V gene: TRBV4-3
D gene: .
clone size: once
CDR3 length: 17
CDR3 DNA: TGCGCCAGCAGCCAAGATACTCGGGGGCAGAGTGATTCACCCCTCCACTTT
CDR3 protein: CASSQDTRGQSDSPLHF

J gene: TRBJ2-1
V gene: TRBV7-6
D gene: .
clone size: .
CDR3 length: 14
CDR3 DNA: TGTGCCAGCAGCTTGGCCCGGGGAGGTGGTGAGCAGTTCTTC
CDR3 protein: CASSLARGGGEQFF

J gene: TRBJ1-3
V gene: TRBV6-1
D gene: .
clone size: .
CDR3 length: 15
CDR3 DNA: TGTGCCAGCAGCCCAGGTACTTCCTCTGGAAACACCATATATTTT
CDR3 protein: CASSPGTSSGNTIYF

J gene: TRBJ2-7
V gene: TRBV18
D gene: TRBD1
clone size: .
CDR3 length: 15
CDR3 DNA: TGTGCCAGCTCCCTAGAGACAGGGCGAACCTACGAGCAGTACTTC
CDR3 protein: CASSLETGRTYEQYF

J gene: TRBJ2-4
V gene: TRBV19
D gene: .
clone size: .
CDR3 length: 17
CDR3 DNA: TGTGCCAGTAGTCCTAGATACGCTACAGGGGCCAAAAACATTCAGTACTTC
CDR3 protein: CASSPRYATGAKNIQYF

J gene: TRBJ2-1
V gene: TRBV18
D gene: .
clone size: .
CDR3 length: 15
CDR3 DNA: TGTGCCAGCTCAAGGTCTACGGTCAGGGTGAATGAGCAGTTCTTC
CDR3 protein: CASSRSTVRVNEQFF

J gene: TRBJ2-3
V gene: TRBV6-4
D gene: TRBD2
clone size: .
CDR3 length: 17
CDR3 DNA: TGTGCCAGCAGTGACTCAGGCAGCGGGAGAAGCACAGATACGCAGTATTTT
CDR3 protein: CASSDSGSGRSTDTQYF

J gene: TRBJ2-3
V gene: TRBV7-2
D gene: .
clone size: .
CDR3 length: 17
CDR3 DNA: TGTGCCAGCAGCTTACGGCGGGGCCAGAGGGGAACAGATACGCAGTATTTT
CDR3 protein: CASSLRRGQRGTDTQYF

J gene: TRBJ2-7
V gene: TRBV9
D gene: TRBD1
clone size: .
CDR3 length: 15
CDR3 DNA: TGTGCCAGCAGCCCCCGACAGGGGGCGGGCTACGAGCAGTACTTC
CDR3 protein: CASSPRQGAGYEQYF

J gene: TRBJ1-5
V gene: TRBV18
D gene: .
clone size: .
CDR3 length: 15
CDR3 DNA: TGTGCCAGCTCGACTGGGGGCCACCGAGGGCAGCCCCAGCATTTT
CDR3 protein: CASSTGGHRGQPQHF

J gene: TRBJ2-5
V gene: TRBV6-4
D gene: .
clone size: .
CDR3 length: 16
CDR3 DNA: TGTGCCAGCAGTGACCAAAAGGGGGACCCTGAGGAGACCCAGTACTTC
CDR3 protein: CASSDQKGDPEETQYF

J gene: TRBJ2-1
V gene: TRBV28
D gene: .
clone size: .
CDR3 length: 15
CDR3 DNA: TGTGCCAGCAGTTTATGGGCTAGCGCCGACAATGAGCAGTTCTTC
CDR3 protein: CASSLWASADNEQFF

J gene: TRBJ1-2
V gene: TRBV4-2
D gene: TRBD1
clone size: .
CDR3 length: 17
CDR3 DNA: TGTGCCAGCAGCCCAGGGGAGGGGGCGCAGTATGTCTATGGCTACACCTTC
CDR3 protein: CASSPGEGAQYVYGYTF

J gene: TRBJ1-5
V gene: TRBV28
D gene: .
clone size: .
CDR3 length: 14
CDR3 DNA: TGTGCCAGCAGTTTATCCGCGGGCGGCCAGCCCCAGCATTTT
CDR3 protein: CASSLSAGGQPQHF

J gene: TRBJ2-6
V gene: TRBV5-1
D gene: TRBD1
clone size: .
CDR3 length: 16
CDR3 DNA: TGCGCCAGCACCCGGGACAGCGTCTCTGGGGCCAACGTCCTGACTTTC
CDR3 protein: CASTRDSVSGANVLTF

J gene: TRBJ2-6
V gene: TRBV10-3
D gene: TRBD1
clone size: .
CDR3 length: 16
CDR3 DNA: TGTGCCATCAGCCCGGGACAGGGCTCTGGGGCCAACGTCCTGACTTTC
CDR3 protein: CAISPGQGSGANVLTF

J gene: TRBJ2-2
V gene: TRBV7-2
D gene: .
clone size: .
CDR3 length: 16
CDR3 DNA: TGTGCCAGCAGCAACCCCTCGACAGCAATCACCGGGGAGCTGTTTTTT
CDR3 protein: CASSNPSTAITGELFF

J gene: TRBJ2-1
V gene: TRBV2
D gene: TRBD2
clone size: .
CDR3 length: 11
CDR3 DNA: TGTGCCAGCAGGTCAGCGGGAGGGAGAATCTTC
CDR3 protein: CASRSAGGRIF

J gene: TRBJ2-3
V gene: TRBV7-2
D gene: .
clone size: once
CDR3 length: 15
CDR3 DNA: TGTGCCAGCAGCTTAGTCGCCCAGAGCACAGATACGCAGTATTTT
CDR3 protein: CASSLVAQSTDTQYF

J gene: TRBJ2-1
V gene: TRBV2
D gene: .
clone size: .
CDR3 length: 17
CDR3 DNA: TGTGCCAGCAGTACCTCGGGACCTCCAATAGCATACAATGAGCAGTTCTTC
CDR3 protein: CASSTSGPPIAYNEQFF

J gene: TRBJ1-5
V gene: TRBV28
D gene: .
clone size: .
CDR3 length: 14
CDR3 DNA: TGTGCCAGCAGTCTGAGGACACGAGATCAGCCCCAGCATTTT
CDR3 protein: CASSLRTRDQPQHF

J gene: TRBJ1-5
V gene: TRBV5-1
D gene: TRBD1
clone size: .
CDR3 length: 15
CDR3 DNA: TGCGCCAGCAGCTTAGGGACAGATAGCAATCAGCCCCAGCATTTT
CDR3 protein: CASSLGTDSNQPQHF

J gene: TRBJ2-5
V gene: TRBV28
D gene: .
clone size: .
CDR3 length: 11
CDR3 DNA: TGTGCCAGCAGTTTAGGGGGGACCCAGTACTTC
CDR3 protein: CASSLGGTQYF

J gene: TRBJ2-6
V gene: TRBV28
D gene: .
clone size: .
CDR3 length: 14
CDR3 DNA: TGTGCCAGCAGTTTACACTCTGGGGCCAACGTCCTGACTTTC
CDR3 protein: CASSLHSGANVLTF

J gene: TRBJ2-7
V gene: TRBV19
D gene: .
clone size: .
CDR3 length: 14
CDR3 DNA: TGTGCCAGTAATCCCACTTCCGGGGCCTACGAGCAGTACTTC
CDR3 protein: CASNPTSGAYEQYF

J gene: TRBJ1-6
V gene: TRBV7-3
D gene: TRBD1
clone size: once
CDR3 length: 15
CDR3 DNA: TGTGCCAGCAGCTTAGTACAGGGGATAGCTTCACCCCTCCACTTT
CDR3 protein: CASSLVQGIASPLHF

J gene: TRBJ1-1
V gene: TRBV10-3
D gene: .
clone size: .
CDR3 length: 14
CDR3 DNA: TGTGCCATCAGTGAGTGGGGGGGCAGCACTGAAGCTTTCTTT
CDR3 protein: CAISEWGGSTEAFF

J gene: TRBJ2-5
V gene: TRBV5-4
D gene: .
clone size: .
CDR3 length: 14
CDR3 DNA: TGTGCCAGCAGCCCCACGGAGGACCAAGAGACCCAGTACTTC
CDR3 protein: CASSPTEDQETQYF

J gene: TRBJ1-3
V gene: TRBV5-1
D gene: TRBD1
clone size: .
CDR3 length: 16
CDR3 DNA: TGCGCCAGCAGCTTGGCCGGGCACAGGGGGCGGAACACCATATATTTT
CDR3 protein: CASSLAGHRGRNTIYF

J gene: TRBJ2-6
V gene: TRBV18
D gene: .
clone size: .
CDR3 length: 15
CDR3 DNA: TGTGCCAGCTCACCTTTCAACTCTGGGGCCAACGTCCTGACTTTC
CDR3 protein: CASSPFNSGANVLTF

J gene: TRBJ1-4
V gene: TRBV28
D gene: .
clone size: .
CDR3 length: 13
CDR3 DNA: TGTGCCAGCAGTTTGGGTCGGCTAGAAAAACTGTTTTTT
CDR3 protein: CASSLGRLEKLFF

J gene: TRBJ2-7
V gene: TRBV18
D gene: TRBD2
clone size: .
CDR3 length: 16
CDR3 DNA: TGTGCCAGCTCACCACCCGGGACTAGCGGTTCCTACGAGCAGTACTTC
CDR3 protein: CASSPPGTSGSYEQYF

J gene: TRBJ2-7
V gene: TRBV11-2
D gene: TRBD2
clone size: .
CDR3 length: 13
CDR3 DNA: TGTGCCAGCAGCTTAGCGGGAGGTAACGAGCAGTACTTC
CDR3 protein: CASSLAGGNEQYF

J gene: TRBJ1-1
V gene: TRBV5-4
D gene: .
clone size: .
CDR3 length: 14
CDR3 DNA: TGTGCCAGCAGCGCCGAGGACACGAACACTGAAGCTTTCTTT
CDR3 protein: CASSAEDTNTEAFF

J gene: TRBJ1-3
V gene: TRBV11-2
D gene: .
clone size: .
CDR3 length: 17
CDR3 DNA: TGTGCCAGCAGCTTACTGGGGCGGCCCGGCTCTGGAAACACCATATATTTT
CDR3 protein: CASSLLGRPGSGNTIYF

J gene: TRBJ2-1
V gene: TRBV29-1
D gene: TRBD2
clone size: .
CDR3 length: 14
CDR3 DNA: TGCAGCGGAGATCTAGCGGGGGACTACAATGAGCAGTTCTTC
CDR3 protein: CSGDLAGDYNEQFF

J gene: TRBJ1-6
V gene: TRBV9
D gene: .
clone size: once
CDR3 length: 15
CDR3 DNA: TGTGCCAGCAGCGGCGGTATTGGGTTGGGTTCACCCCTCCACTTT
CDR3 protein: CASSGGIGLGSPLHF

J gene: TRBJ2-7
V gene: TRBV14
D gene: TRBD1
clone size: .
CDR3 length: 15
CDR3 DNA: TGTGCCAGCAGCCAAGCTAGGACAGGCTACTACGAGCAGTACTTC
CDR3 protein: CASSQARTGYYEQYF

J gene: TRBJ2-2
V gene: TRBV18
D gene: TRBD2
clone size: .
CDR3 length: 18
CDR3 DNA: TGTGCCAGCTCACCAAAAAGACTAGCGGGAGTGAACACCGGGGAGCTGTTTTTT
CDR3 protein: CASSPKRLAGVNTGELFF

J gene: TRBJ2-2
V gene: TRBV7-9
D gene: .
clone size: .
CDR3 length: 10
CDR3 DNA: TGTGCCAGCTCCGGGGGGGAGCTGTTTTTT
CDR3 protein: CASSGGELFF